This T cell receptor beta chain is from a study of blood T cell repertoires in COVID-19. Study-wide background: Sources were T cells, B-cell-depleted T cells, or PBMCs; the material itself was cDNA or gDNA.

Using immunoSEQ multiplex PCR, the repertoire was profiled, and TCRdb retains in-frame clones only, with some absent. The sample shows approximately 73,000 clones, about 89% of them seen only once. The CDR3 loop spans 14 amino acids. The trim removed 5 bases at V and 3 bases at J, leaving 4 bases unmatched. Per germline, CDR1 SGHTA and CDR2 FQGTGA. Sequencing was carried out using peripheral blood. This receptor was obtained from a woman aged 55-75 years with acute or convalescent COVID-19. The chain combines TRBV7-3 with TRBJ2-1; 7 nucleotides line up with TRBD2. For the CDR3, the DNA is TGTGCCAGCAGCCATGGGGGGGTCTACAATGAGCAGTTCTTC. Translation gives CASSHGGVYNEQFF.